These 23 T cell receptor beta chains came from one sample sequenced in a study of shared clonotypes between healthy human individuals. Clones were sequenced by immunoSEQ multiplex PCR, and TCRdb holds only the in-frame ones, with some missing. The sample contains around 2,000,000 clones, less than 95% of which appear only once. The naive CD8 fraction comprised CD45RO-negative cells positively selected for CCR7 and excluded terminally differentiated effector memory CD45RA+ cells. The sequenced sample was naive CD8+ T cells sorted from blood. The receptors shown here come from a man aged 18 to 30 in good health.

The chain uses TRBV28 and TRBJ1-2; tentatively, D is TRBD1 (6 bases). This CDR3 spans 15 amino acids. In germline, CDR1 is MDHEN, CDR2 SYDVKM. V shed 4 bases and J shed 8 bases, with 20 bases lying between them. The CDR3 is CASSYRDFPISGYTF. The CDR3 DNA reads TGTGCCAGCAGTTACAGGGATTTTCCTATCAGCGGCTACACCTTC.

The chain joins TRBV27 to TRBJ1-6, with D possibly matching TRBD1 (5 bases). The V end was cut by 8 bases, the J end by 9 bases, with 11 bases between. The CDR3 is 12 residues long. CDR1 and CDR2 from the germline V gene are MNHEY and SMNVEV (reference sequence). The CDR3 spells CASGEGRSPLHF. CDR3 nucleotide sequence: TGTGCCAGCGGGGAGGGACGTTCACCCCTCCACTTT.

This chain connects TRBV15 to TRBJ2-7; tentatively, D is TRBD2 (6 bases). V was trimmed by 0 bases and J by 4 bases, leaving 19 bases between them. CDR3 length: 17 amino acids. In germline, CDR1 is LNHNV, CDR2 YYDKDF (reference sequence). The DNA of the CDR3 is TGTGCCACCAGCAGAGATGTTGGTGGGACTGACTTTTACGAGCAGTACTTC. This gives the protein CATSRDVGGTDFYEQYF.

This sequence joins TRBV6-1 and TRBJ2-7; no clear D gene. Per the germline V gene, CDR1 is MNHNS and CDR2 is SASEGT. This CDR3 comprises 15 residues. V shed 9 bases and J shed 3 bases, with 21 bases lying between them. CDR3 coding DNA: TGTGCCAGTCACCAGGAGTTCGCCTCGCTCTACGAGCAGTACTTC. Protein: CASHQEFASLYEQYF.

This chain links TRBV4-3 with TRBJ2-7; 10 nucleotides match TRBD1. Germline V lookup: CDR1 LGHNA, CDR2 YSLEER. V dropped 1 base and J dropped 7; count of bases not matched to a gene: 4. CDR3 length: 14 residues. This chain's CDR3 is CASSQGQGAWEQYF. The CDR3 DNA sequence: TGCGCCAGCAGCCAAGGACAGGGGGCCTGGGAGCAGTACTTC.

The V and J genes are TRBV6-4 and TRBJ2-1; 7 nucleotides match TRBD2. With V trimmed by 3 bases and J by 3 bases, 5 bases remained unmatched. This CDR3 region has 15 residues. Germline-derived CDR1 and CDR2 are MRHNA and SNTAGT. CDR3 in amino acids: CASSEVASGYNEQFF. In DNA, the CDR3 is TGTGCCAGCAGTGAGGTGGCTAGCGGCTACAATGAGCAGTTCTTC.

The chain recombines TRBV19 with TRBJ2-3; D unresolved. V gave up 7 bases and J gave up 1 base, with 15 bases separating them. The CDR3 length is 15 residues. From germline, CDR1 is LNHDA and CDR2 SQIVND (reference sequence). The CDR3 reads CASKEDREGTDTQYF. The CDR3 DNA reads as TGTGCCAGTAAGGAAGACCGAGAGGGCACAGATACGCAGTATTTT.

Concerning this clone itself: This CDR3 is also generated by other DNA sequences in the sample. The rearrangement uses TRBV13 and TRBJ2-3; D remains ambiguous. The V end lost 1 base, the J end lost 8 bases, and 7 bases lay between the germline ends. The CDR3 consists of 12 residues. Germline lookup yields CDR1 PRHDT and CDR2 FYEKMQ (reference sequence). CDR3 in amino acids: CASSLEGGTQYF. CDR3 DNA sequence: TGTGCCAGCAGCTTAGAAGGCGGTACGCAGTATTTT.

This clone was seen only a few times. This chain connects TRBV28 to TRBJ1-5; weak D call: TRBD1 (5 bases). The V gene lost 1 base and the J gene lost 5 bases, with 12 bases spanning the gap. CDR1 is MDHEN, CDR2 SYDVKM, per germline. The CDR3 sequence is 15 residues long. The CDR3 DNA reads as TGTGCCAGCAGTTTATCCTTGGACACTTATCAGCCCCAGCATTTT. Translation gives CASSLSLDTYQPQHF.

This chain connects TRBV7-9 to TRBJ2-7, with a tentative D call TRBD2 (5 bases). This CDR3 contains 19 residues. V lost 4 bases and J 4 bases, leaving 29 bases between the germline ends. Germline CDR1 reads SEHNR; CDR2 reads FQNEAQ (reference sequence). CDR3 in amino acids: CASSSDSSHQTWRWYEQYF. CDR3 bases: TGTGCCAGCAGCTCAGACTCTTCACACCAGACGTGGAGGTGGTACGAGCAGTACTTC.

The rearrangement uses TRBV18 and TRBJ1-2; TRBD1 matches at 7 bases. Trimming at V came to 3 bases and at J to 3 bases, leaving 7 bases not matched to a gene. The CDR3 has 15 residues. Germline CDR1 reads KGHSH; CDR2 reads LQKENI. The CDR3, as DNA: TGTGCCAGCTCACCCCGGGACAGAATAGACTATGGCTACACCTTC. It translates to CASSPRDRIDYGYTF.

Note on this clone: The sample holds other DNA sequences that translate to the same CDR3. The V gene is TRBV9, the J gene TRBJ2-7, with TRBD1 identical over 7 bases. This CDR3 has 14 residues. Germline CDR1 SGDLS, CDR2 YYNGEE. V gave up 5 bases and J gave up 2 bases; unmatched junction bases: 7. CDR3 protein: CASSPGQSTYEQYF. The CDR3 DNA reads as TGTGCCAGCAGTCCGGGACAGTCAACCTACGAGCAGTACTTC.

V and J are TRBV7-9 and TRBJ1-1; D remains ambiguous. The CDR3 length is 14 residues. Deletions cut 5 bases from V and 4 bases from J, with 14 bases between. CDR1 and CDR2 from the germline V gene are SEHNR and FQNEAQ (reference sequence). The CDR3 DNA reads TGTGCCAGCAGCCCCACTCCTTCGGGCACTGAAGCTTTCTTT. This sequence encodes CASSPTPSGTEAFF.

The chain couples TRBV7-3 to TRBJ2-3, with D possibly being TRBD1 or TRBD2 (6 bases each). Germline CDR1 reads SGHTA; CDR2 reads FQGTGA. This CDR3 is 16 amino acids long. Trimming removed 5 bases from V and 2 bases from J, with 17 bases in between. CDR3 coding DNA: TGTGCCAGCAGCCAGGAGGGACATGGGGCCACAGATACGCAGTATTTT. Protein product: CASSQEGHGATDTQYF.

CDR3 bases: TGTGCCATCAGAGTGACTGGGGGGGAAGACACTGAAGCTTTCTTT. It codes for CAIRVTGGEDTEAFF. The rearrangement joins TRBV10-3 to TRBJ1-1, with D possibly TRBD1 on 5 matching bases. Germline CDR1 and CDR2: ENHRY and SYGVKD. The CDR3 runs to 15 residues. Between the trimmed V and J ends, which lost 6 bases and 3 bases, there was a span of 17 bases.

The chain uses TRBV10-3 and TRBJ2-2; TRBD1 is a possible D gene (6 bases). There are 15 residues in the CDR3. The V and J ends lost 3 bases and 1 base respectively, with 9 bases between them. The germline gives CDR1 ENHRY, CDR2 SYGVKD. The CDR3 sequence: CAISDQGWNTGELFF. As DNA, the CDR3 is TGTGCCATCAGTGATCAGGGGTGGAACACCGGGGAGCTGTTTTTT.

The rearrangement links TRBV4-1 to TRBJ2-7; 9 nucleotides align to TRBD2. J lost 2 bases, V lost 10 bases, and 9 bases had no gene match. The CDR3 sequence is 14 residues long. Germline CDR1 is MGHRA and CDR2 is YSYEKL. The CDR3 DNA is TGCGCCACAGCCCCTAGCGGGGATGCCTACGAGCAGTACTTC. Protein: CATAPSGDAYEQYF.

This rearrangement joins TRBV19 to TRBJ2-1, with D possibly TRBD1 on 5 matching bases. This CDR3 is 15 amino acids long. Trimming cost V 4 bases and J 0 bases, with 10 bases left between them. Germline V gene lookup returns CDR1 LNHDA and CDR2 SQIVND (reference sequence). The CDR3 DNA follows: TGTGCCAGTAGTACCGACAGTTCCTCCTACAATGAGCAGTTCTTC. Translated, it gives CASSTDSSSYNEQFF.

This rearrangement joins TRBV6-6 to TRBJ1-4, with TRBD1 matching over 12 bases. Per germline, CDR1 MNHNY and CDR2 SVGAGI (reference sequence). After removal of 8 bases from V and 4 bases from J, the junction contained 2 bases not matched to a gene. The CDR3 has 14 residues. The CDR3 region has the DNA TGTGCCAGCTGGGACAGGGGGCTTAATGAAAAACTGTTTTTT. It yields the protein CASWDRGLNEKLFF.

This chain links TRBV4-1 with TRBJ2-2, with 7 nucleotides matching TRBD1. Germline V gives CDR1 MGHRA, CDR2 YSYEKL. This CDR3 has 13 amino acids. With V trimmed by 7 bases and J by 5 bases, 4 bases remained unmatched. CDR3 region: CASIAGGTGELFF. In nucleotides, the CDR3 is TGCGCCAGCATAGCAGGGGGTACCGGGGAGCTGTTTTTT.

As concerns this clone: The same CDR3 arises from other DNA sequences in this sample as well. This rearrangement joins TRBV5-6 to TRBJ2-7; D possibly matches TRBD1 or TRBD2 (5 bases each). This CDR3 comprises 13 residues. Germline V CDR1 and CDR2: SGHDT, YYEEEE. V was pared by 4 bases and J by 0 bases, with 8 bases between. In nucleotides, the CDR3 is TGTGCCAGCAGCGTTGGGGGCTCCTACGAGCAGTACTTC. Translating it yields CASSVGGSYEQYF.

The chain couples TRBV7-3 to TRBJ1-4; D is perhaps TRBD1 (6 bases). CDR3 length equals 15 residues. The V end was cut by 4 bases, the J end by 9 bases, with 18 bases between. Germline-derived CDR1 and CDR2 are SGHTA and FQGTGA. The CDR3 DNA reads TGTGCCAGCAGCTCCTTACAGTTTAGGGGGAAAAAACTGTTTTTT. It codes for CASSSLQFRGKKLFF.

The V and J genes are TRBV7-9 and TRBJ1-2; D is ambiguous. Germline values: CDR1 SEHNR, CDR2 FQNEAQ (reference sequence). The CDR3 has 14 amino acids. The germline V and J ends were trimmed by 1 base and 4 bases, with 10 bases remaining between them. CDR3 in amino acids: CASSLDNGGYGYTF. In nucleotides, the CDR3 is TGTGCCAGCAGCTTAGACAACGGTGGCTATGGCTACACCTTC.